These 23 T cell receptor beta chains share one sample of origin, sequenced in a study of blood T cell repertoires in COVID-19. This table comes from immunoSEQ multiplex PCR, and its TCRdb copy is limited to in-frame clones, with some not included. The sample contains approximately 300,000 clones, around 87% of which appear only once. The sequenced sample consisted of PBMCs or T cells enriched from blood (not recorded which). Every receptor here comes from a woman younger than 45 who had recovered from COVID-19.

The chain uses TRBV5-1 and TRBJ1-1; weak D call: TRBD1 (5 bases). CDR3 length equals 16 residues. Trimming pared 4 bases from V and 2 bases from J, leaving 18 bases between. Germline CDR1 and CDR2: SGHRS and YFSETQ. DNA of the CDR3: TGCGCCAGCAGCGGTGGGGCGAAGTCGCCCAACACTGAAGCTTTCTTT. It encodes CASSGGAKSPNTEAFF.

This chain joins TRBV18 and TRBJ2-1; 13 bases agree with TRBD2. The germline CDR1 and CDR2 sequences are KGHSH and LQKENI. V dropped 4 bases and J dropped 4; count of bases not matched to a gene: 4. The CDR3 sequence is 16 residues long. The CDR3 DNA reads TGTGCCAGCTCACTCGGGACTAGCGGGGAATACAATGAGCAGTTCTTC. Translating gives CASSLGTSGEYNEQFF.

CDR3 nucleotides: TGTGCCAGCAGAACGACAGGGTTTGATTCACCCCTCCACTTT. The encoded protein is CASRTTGFDSPLHF. The V gene is TRBV6-5, the J gene TRBJ1-6; 7 nucleotides line up with TRBD1. Trimming removed 6 bases from V and 8 bases from J; junction bases left unmatched: 7. Germline V CDR1 and CDR2: MNHEY, SVGAGI. This CDR3 region has 14 residues.

The rearrangement uses TRBV7-2 and TRBJ2-3; D uncertain. Germline V lookup: CDR1 SGHTA, CDR2 FQGNSA. V lost 1 base and J 0 bases, leaving 5 bases between the germline ends. The CDR3 consists of 14 residues. The CDR3 protein is CASSLDGSTDTQYF. DNA of the CDR3: TGTGCCAGCAGCTTAGACGGTAGCACAGATACGCAGTATTTT.

The chain carries TRBV3-1 (or the pseudogene TRBV3-2) and TRBJ2-3; 9 nucleotides line up with TRBD1. The CDR3 length is 17 residues. The ends lost 4 bases at V and 1 base at J; junction bases unmatched: 9. CDR1 LGHDT and CDR2 YNNKEL come from the germline V gene (reference sequence). The CDR3 loop is CASSPLPRDRGTDTQYF. For the CDR3, the DNA is TGTGCCAGCAGCCCCCTTCCCCGGGACAGGGGCACAGATACGCAGTATTTT.

The V call is TRBV4-3, the J call TRBJ2-3; the match to TRBD2 covers 15 bases. The ends lost 4 bases at V and 1 base at J; junction bases unmatched: 3. Germline V lookup: CDR1 LGHNA, CDR2 YSLEER. CDR3 length: 17 amino acids. CDR3 DNA sequence: TGCGCCAGCAGCCGTCGGACTAGCGGGGGGGGCACAGATACGCAGTATTTT. Protein sequence: CASSRRTSGGGTDTQYF.

This clone showed up just once. The rearrangement joins TRBV27 to TRBJ1-1, with TRBD1 matching over 7 bases. This CDR3 contains 18 residues. The germline V gene encodes CDR1 MNHEY and CDR2 SMNVEV (reference sequence). The J segment lost 2 bases and the V segment lost 3 bases, leaving 15 bases of the junction unmatched. CDR3: CASSFQPDRDGYNTEAFF. The CDR3 nucleotides read TGTGCCAGCAGTTTCCAACCCGACAGGGATGGTTACAACACTGAAGCTTTCTTT.

This chain connects TRBV9 to TRBJ2-1; D not certain. Germline V CDR1 and CDR2: SGDLS, YYNGEE. This CDR3 comprises 14 residues. V shed 6 bases and J shed 5 bases, with 15 bases lying between them. CDR3 bases: TGTGCCAGCACCGGCGAGGTAGCCCACAATGAGCAGTTCTTC. The encoded protein is CASTGEVAHNEQFF. Looking up the rest from reference TRBV9 and TRBJ2-1 gives the full variable domain: DSGVTQTPKHLITATGQRVTLRCSPRSGDLSVYWYQQSLDQGLQFLIQYYNGEERAKGNILERFSAQQFPDLHSELNLSSLELGDSALYFCASTGEVAHNEQFFGPGTRLTVL.

V gene TRBV7-2 combines with J gene TRBJ1-4, with D unresolved. This CDR3 spans 14 amino acids. Trimming pared 6 bases from V and 6 bases from J, leaving 14 bases between. Germline V gives CDR1 SGHTA, CDR2 FQGNSA. CDR3 region: CASSRHLRDEKLFF. The CDR3 coding sequence is TGTGCCAGCAGTCGCCACCTACGGGATGAAAAACTGTTTTTT.

This sequence joins TRBV9 and TRBJ1-2; no firm D call. Trimming left V 1 base short and J 6 bases short, with 10 bases between. This CDR3 has 13 amino acids. Germline V gene data show CDR1 as SGDLS and CDR2 as YYNGEE. The CDR3 DNA follows: TGTGCCAGCAGCGTACCGGGTACCGATGGCTACACCTTC. Its translation is CASSVPGTDGYTF. The variable domain in full, completed from reference TRBV9 and TRBJ1-2, reads DSGVTQTPKHLITATGQRVTLRCSPRSGDLSVYWYQQSLDQGLQFLIQYYNGEERAKGNILERFSAQQFPDLHSELNLSSLELGDSALYFCASSVPGTDGYTFGSGTRLTVV.

The chain uses TRBV5-4 and TRBJ2-5, with 14 positions matching TRBD2. Trimming removed 3 bases from V and 2 bases from J; junction bases left unmatched: 6. Germline V gene sequence: CDR1 SGHNT, CDR2 YYREEE (reference sequence). CDR3 length: 17 residues. The CDR3 sequence is CASSSGLAGAVQETQYF. The CDR3 DNA is TGTGCCAGCAGCTCGGGACTAGCGGGGGCGGTACAAGAGACCCAGTACTTC.

J is TRBJ2-7 and V is TRBV6-1; weak D call: TRBD2 (6 bases). Germline V CDR1 and CDR2: MNHNS, SASEGT. The CDR3 loop spans 16 amino acids. V lost 2 bases and J 0 bases, leaving 14 bases between the germline ends. The CDR3 coding sequence is TGTGCCAGCAGTGAACGGGAGCCAGGGAACTCCTACGAGCAGTACTTC. It is translated as CASSEREPGNSYEQYF.

V usage is TRBV10-3 and J usage is TRBJ1-2; unclear D gene. The V and J ends lost 0 bases and 7 bases respectively, with 12 bases between them. CDR1 is ENHRY, CDR2 SYGVKD, per germline. CDR3 length: 14 residues. Here the CDR3 DNA reads TGTGCCATCAGTGAGTCGGGAGCGGGAAGTGGCTACACCTTC. Translation gives CAISESGAGSGYTF.

The V and J genes are TRBV25-1 and TRBJ2-1; the D gene is possibly TRBD1 (5 bases). Germline CDR1 MGHDK, CDR2 SYGVNS. Trimming stripped 3 bases from V and 6 bases from J, with 21 bases between. The CDR3 consists of 17 residues. CDR3 amino acids: CASSDQDGYPRGNEQFF. In nucleotides, the CDR3 is TGTGCCAGCAGTGACCAGGACGGTTACCCTAGGGGCAATGAGCAGTTCTTC. Filled out from reference TRBV25-1 and TRBJ2-1, the complete variable domain reads EADIYQTPRYLVIGTGKKITLECSQTMGHDKMYWYQQDPGMELHLIHYSYGVNSTEKGDLSSESTVSRIRTEHFPLTLESARPSHTSQYLCASSDQDGYPRGNEQFFGPGTRLTVL.

This chain links TRBV7-2 with TRBJ2-1; unclear D gene. The germline V gene encodes CDR1 SGHTA and CDR2 FQGNSA. The CDR3 runs 13 residues. Trimming shortened V by 4 bases and J by 4 bases, and 8 bases separated the two germline ends. The CDR3: CASSYQVYNEQFF. The CDR3 DNA is TGTGCCAGCAGCTACCAGGTTTACAATGAGCAGTTCTTC.

CDR3 coding DNA: TGCGCCAGCAAACGGGGAGAGACCCAGTACTTC. Translated, it gives CASKRGETQYF. The V call is TRBV5-1, the J call TRBJ2-5, with D perhaps TRBD2 (5 bases). CDR3 length: 11 amino acids. Germline assignment: CDR1 SGHRS and CDR2 YFSETQ. Trimming pared 6 bases from V and 4 bases from J, leaving 7 bases between.

This chain uses TRBV30 with TRBJ1-2, with no clear D. CDR1 and CDR2 (germline): GTSNPN, SVGIG (reference sequence). The CDR3 contains 13 residues. V gave up 0 bases and J gave up 7 bases, with 12 bases separating them. The CDR3 loop is CAWSVRAAGGYTF. CDR3 DNA: TGTGCCTGGAGTGTACGGGCCGCGGGTGGCTACACCTTC.

The chain has TRBV2 and TRBJ1-4, with a tentative D call TRBD1 (5 bases). The CDR3 is made up of 14 amino acids. Germline-derived CDR1 and CDR2 are SNHLY and FYNNEI. Trimming shortened V by 5 bases and J by 4 bases, and 11 bases separated the two germline ends. CDR3 coding DNA: TGTGCCAGCAGTTTGGGGCTGGGTAATGAAAAACTGTTTTTT. This codes for CASSLGLGNEKLFF.

This clone was picked up a small number of times. The CDR3 DNA reads as TGTGCCAGCAGCTTATCTTCGGAGGGCTACGAGCAGTACTTC. Protein sequence: CASSLSSEGYEQYF. The chain recombines TRBV7-9 with TRBJ2-7, with D maybe TRBD2 (6 bases). V gave up 2 bases and J gave up 3 bases, with 11 bases separating them. CDR3 length: 14 residues. Germline CDR1 reads SEHNR; CDR2 reads FQNEAQ (reference sequence).

The chain employs TRBV4-3 and TRBJ1-2, with TRBD1 matching 7 bases. The V and J ends lost 3 bases and 6 bases, in that order; junction bases with no gene match: 4. Germline V gene sequence: CDR1 LGHNA, CDR2 YSLEER. The CDR3 totals 13 residues. This CDR3 is CASSQIRGNGYTF. CDR3 bases: TGCGCCAGCAGCCAGATCAGGGGGAATGGCTACACCTTC.

The chain combines TRBV28 with TRBJ2-2, with D possibly being TRBD1 (5 bases). This CDR3 is 13 amino acids long. V lost 5 bases and J lost 5, with 9 bases in between. Per the germline V gene, CDR1 is MDHEN and CDR2 is SYDVKM. This CDR3 is CASSRQQTGELFF. CDR3 sequence (DNA): TGTGCCAGCAGTAGACAGCAAACCGGGGAGCTGTTTTTT.

The chain has TRBV5-6 and TRBJ1-5; D is possibly TRBD1 (6 bases). The CDR3 spans 14 residues. Trimming pared 2 bases from V and 3 bases from J, leaving 9 bases between. From germline, CDR1 is SGHDT and CDR2 YYEEEE. The CDR3 region has the DNA TGTGCCAGCAGCTTCGGACAGAACAATCAGCCCCAGCATTTT. Protein sequence: CASSFGQNNQPQHF.

The rearrangement links TRBV19 to TRBJ1-1, with D possibly TRBD1 on 5 matching bases. CDR1 and CDR2 from the germline V gene are LNHDA and SQIVND (reference sequence). V was cut by 5 bases and J by 2 bases, with 15 bases left in between. The CDR3 length is 15 residues. The CDR3 spells CASSLQGGLNTEAFF. CDR3 sequence (DNA): TGTGCCAGTAGTCTCCAGGGAGGCCTTAACACTGAAGCTTTCTTT.